The 20 T cell receptor beta chains below all came from one sample that was sequenced in a study of T cell repertoires in cytomegalovirus infection. TCRdb redid the calling of the reads with MiXCR, one entry per CDR3 protein. Altogether about 6,100 distinct CDR3 sequences are present, around 50% being singletons, with the ten largest covering about 90%. The antigens of these receptors remain unknown. The sequenced sample consisted of PBMCs, sequenced either directly or after in vitro stimulation (not recorded which). The receptors were sampled from a human donor in good health (CMV status not recorded). Some clones in this sample may be carry-over from other donors' samples.

This chain connects TRBV4-1 to TRBJ1-1; no reliable D call. Germline values: CDR1 MGHRA, CDR2 YSYEKL. The V gene lost 4 bases and the J gene lost 1 base, with 7 bases spanning the gap. This CDR3 contains 13 residues. The CDR3 nucleotides are TGCGCCAGCAGCCCCCCTGGGAACACTGAAGCTTTCTTT. Its translation: CASSPPGNTEAFF.

Remarks on this clonotype: Because the CDR3 is missing its conserved closing phenylalanine or tryptophan, this is likely a read error. It is unclear where the CDR3 begins or ends on the DNA, so no DNA is shown, and the CDR3 is as TCRdb lists it. V usage is TRBV6-5 and J usage is TRBJ1-5; no check of the table's D call, TRBD1, against the DNA was made. The CDR3 contains 14 residues when both ends are counted. Germline values: CDR1 MNHEY, CDR2 SVGAGI. CDR3 sequence: CARSMGQKNQPHNI.

To note about this clonotype: This likely comes from a read error, as the CDR3 has no conserved phenylalanine or tryptophan at its end. The DNA is left out, because the CDR3 cannot be placed on it with certainty; the CDR3 is given as TCRdb lists it. The V and J genes are TRBV7-8 and TRBJ2-7; whether TRBD1, the table's D call, matches the DNA was not checked. Germline-derived CDR1 and CDR2 are SGHVS and FQNEAQ. The CDR3 length equals 14 residues, ends included. This chain's CDR3 is CASLWDTPGDEPYC.

This clonotype appeared many times. This chain links TRBV19 with TRBJ2-1, with D unresolved. Germline V gene data show CDR1 as LNHDA and CDR2 as SQIVND (reference sequence). The CDR3 totals 12 residues. The ends were cut back, 3 bases at V and 2 bases at J, with 2 bases in the middle. CDR3 coding DNA: TGTGCCAGTAGTATTCCCTACAATGAGCAGTTCTTC. It is translated as CASSIPYNEQFF. Full variable domain (rest looked up from reference TRBV19 and TRBJ2-1): DGGITQSPKYLFRKEGQNVTLSCEQNLNHDAMYWYRQDPGQGLRLIYYSQIVNDFQKGDIAEGYSVSREKKESFPLTVTSAQKNPTAFYLCASSIPYNEQFFGPGTRLTVL.

This clonotype has only a few counts. The gene calls are TRBV5-1 and TRBJ1-6; D gene ambiguous. The CDR3 contains 14 residues. CDR1 is SGHRS, CDR2 YFSETQ, per germline. V was cut by 0 bases and J by 7 bases, with 8 bases left in between. CDR3 amino acids: CASSLADGNSPLHF. Written as DNA, the CDR3 is TGCGCCAGCAGCTTGGCTGATGGGAATTCACCCCTCCACTTT.

The gene calls are TRBV27 and TRBJ1-1, with a weak D call TRBD1 (5 bases). Deletions cut 7 bases from V and 6 bases from J, with 24 bases between. This CDR3 has 16 amino acids. The germline V gene encodes CDR1 MNHEY and CDR2 SMNVEV (reference sequence). The DNA for the CDR3 is TGTGCCAGCATCCGCACTTGGGGCAGGGAGGGAGCTGAAGCTTTCTTT. It yields the protein CASIRTWGREGAEAFF.

A remark on this clonotype: The CDR3 ends on some other residue instead of the conserved phenylalanine or tryptophan, so this is likely a read error. The DNA is left out, because the CDR3 cannot be placed on it with certainty; the CDR3 is given as TCRdb lists it. This sequence joins TRBV11-3 and TRBJ2-1; the D segment call TRBD1 is taken from the table without a DNA check. The CDR3 length is 12 residues, termini included. The germline V gene has CDR1 SGHNT and CDR2 YENEEA. The CDR3 is CASSGWGDEQLL.

The genes are TRBV25-1 and TRBJ1-2, with TRBD1 matching over 9 bases. The CDR3 sequence is 16 residues long. The ends lost 4 bases at V and 4 bases at J; junction bases unmatched: 10. Germline V CDR1 and CDR2: MGHDK, SYGVNS. This CDR3 is CASSVQGATHLYGYTF. The CDR3 bases are TGTGCCAGCAGTGTACAGGGGGCAACCCACCTCTATGGCTACACCTTC.

This clonotype was observed a few times. V and J are TRBV19 and TRBJ2-1; 8 bases line up with TRBD1. Germline lookup yields CDR1 LNHDA and CDR2 SQIVND (reference sequence). V trimming: 4 bases; J trimming: 6 bases; junction bases outside the gene matches: 2. The CDR3 is 13 residues long. The CDR3 nucleotides are TGTGCCAGTAGTAGGACAGGGCCCAATGAGCAGTTCTTC. This encodes CASSRTGPNEQFF.

The chain's CDR3 is CASSLNVYIGEQYF. Here the CDR3 DNA reads TGTGCCAGCAGCTTAAACGTCTACATAGGGGAGCAGTACTTC. The genes are TRBV7-2 and TRBJ2-7; no clear D. Germline CDR1 reads SGHTA; CDR2 reads FQGNSA. The CDR3 consists of 14 residues. V lost 2 bases, J lost 7 bases, and 15 bases lay in between.

About this clonotype: Germline and junction disagree at one end, which may indicate a read error. The chain employs TRBV20-1 and TRBJ1-5; 12 nucleotides match TRBD1. Germline assignment: CDR1 DFQATT and CDR2 SNEGSKA (reference sequence). The CDR3 has 16 residues. As DNA, the CDR3 is TGCAGTCCGTGGGACAGGGGGCTTTATAGCAATCAGCCCCAGCCTTTT. This sequence encodes CSPWDRGLYSNQPQPF.

This clonotype was seen more than once but under ten times. One end of the junction fails to match germline, which may point to a read error. The V call is TRBV7-8, the J call TRBJ2-7; D possibly corresponds to TRBD1 (6 bases). CDR1 and CDR2 (germline): SGHVS, FQNEAQ. The CDR3 is made up of 14 amino acids. CDR3 nucleotide sequence: TGTGCCAGCAGCTGGGACACACCTGGCGAAGAGCCGTACTTC. Residues: CASSWDTPGEEPYF.

The rearrangement links TRBV18 to TRBJ2-1, with D hard to call. The V gene lost 4 bases and the J gene lost 15 bases, with 19 bases spanning the gap. CDR1 KGHSH and CDR2 LQKENI come from the germline V gene. This CDR3 has 13 residues. This chain's CDR3 is CASSLSSYNDRFF. CDR3 nucleotide sequence: TGTGCCAGCTCACTTAGCTCCTACAATGATCGGTTCTTC.

The chain is built from TRBV7-9 and TRBJ2-7; D perhaps matches TRBD1 (6 bases). Trimming pared 5 bases from V and 6 bases from J, leaving 14 bases between. The CDR3 consists of 13 residues. Germline loops: CDR1 SEHNR, CDR2 FQNEAQ (reference sequence). The CDR3 sequence is CASSPGQTGEQYF. CDR3 DNA sequence: TGTGCCAGCAGCCCAGGACAGACCGGCGAGCAGTACTTC. The variable domain in full, completed from reference TRBV7-9 and TRBJ2-7, reads DTGVSQNPRHKITKRGQNVTFRCDPISEHNRLYWYRQTLGQGPEFLTYFQNEAQLEKSRLLSDRFSAERPKGSFSTLEIQRTEQGDSAMYLCASSPGQTGEQYFGPGTRLTVT.

J is TRBJ1-2 and V is TRBV24-1; TRBD1 is a possible D gene (5 bases). V was pared by 7 bases and J by 8 bases, with 16 bases between. The CDR3 totals 13 residues. Per the germline V gene, CDR1 is KGHDR and CDR2 is SFDVKD. CDR3 coding DNA: TGTGCCACCAGCCCCGGGACGGAAGGGGGCTACACCTTC. It specifies CATSPGTEGGYTF.

This clonotype has only a few counts. The gene calls are TRBV7-6 and TRBJ1-2; 7 bases agree with TRBD1. CDR1 is SGHVS, CDR2 FNYEAQ, per germline. The J segment lost 0 bases and the V segment lost 5 bases, leaving 9 bases of the junction unmatched. The CDR3 is 16 amino acids. The CDR3 protein is CASSLIDRVPNYGYTF. CDR3 sequence (DNA): TGTGCCAGCAGCCTGATAGACAGGGTCCCTAACTATGGCTACACCTTC. The full variable domain, in which reference TRBV7-6 and TRBJ1-2 provide the parts outside the CDR3, is GAGVSQSPRYKVTKRGQDVALRCDPISGHVSLYWYRQALGQGPEFLTYFNYEAQQDKSGLPNDRFSAERPEGSISTLTIQRTEQRDSAMYRCASSLIDRVPNYGYTFGSGTRLTVV.

This clonotype is deemed large. The V and J genes are TRBV25-1 and TRBJ1-4; D gene ambiguous. The CDR3 is made up of 12 amino acids. CDR1 and CDR2 from the germline V gene are MGHDK and SYGVNS. Trimming shortened V by 6 bases and J by 8 bases, and 10 bases separated the two germline ends. In nucleotides, the CDR3 is TGTGCCAGCAGGCGAGGTCAAGAAAAACTGTTTTTT. Amino acid sequence: CASRRGQEKLFF.

This clonotype was counted many times. This rearrangement joins TRBV7-2 to TRBJ2-1; D is possibly TRBD1 or TRBD2 (5 bases each). CDR3 size: 12 residues. In germline, CDR1 is SGHTA, CDR2 FQGNSA. V lost 4 bases and J lost 7, with 8 bases in between. The CDR3 DNA is TGTGCCAGCAGCTCCTGGGGGAATGAGCAGTTCTTC. Translation gives CASSSWGNEQFF.

This clonotype has a handful of counts. A junction boundary mismatches the germline segment, possibly from a read error. The rearrangement joins TRBV7-2 to TRBJ2-7, with D perhaps TRBD1 (6 bases). The germline V gene encodes CDR1 SGHTA and CDR2 FQGNSA. This CDR3 region has 14 residues. CDR3 amino acids: CSSVWDTPGDEKYF. For the CDR3, the DNA is TGTTCCAGCGTCTGGGACACCCCTGGCGACGAGAAGTACTTC.

At least ten counts were recorded for this clonotype. The J gene is TRBJ2-5, the V gene TRBV7-8; weak D call: TRBD2 (5 bases). Trimming stripped 5 bases from V and 2 bases from J, with 24 bases between. The CDR3 extends over 18 amino acids. Germline lookup yields CDR1 SGHVS and CDR2 FQNEAQ. The CDR3 loop reads CASSPRQRRVVGQETQYF. The CDR3, as DNA: TGTGCCAGCAGCCCGAGGCAGAGGCGGGTCGTTGGTCAAGAGACCCAGTACTTC. The full variable domain, in which reference TRBV7-8 and TRBJ2-5 provide the parts outside the CDR3, is GAGVSQSPRYKVAKRGQDVALRCDPISGHVSLFWYQQALGQGPEFLTYFQNEAQLDKSGLPSDRFFAERPEGSVSTLKIQRTQQEDSAVYLCASSPRQRRVVGQETQYFGPGTRLLVL.